Below are 24 T cell receptor beta chains sequenced from a single sample in a study of blood T cell repertoires in COVID-19. Clones were sequenced by immunoSEQ multiplex PCR, and TCRdb holds only the in-frame ones, with some missing. The top ten clones hold 1.5% to 2% of a sample with 350,000 or so clones, approximately 88% of them seen once. The sequencing sample was made of peripheral blood. Receptors originate from a woman in her twenties or thirties with COVID-19, enrolled during active disease.

The chain joins TRBV4-1 to TRBJ1-4; D gene uncertain. Per germline, CDR1 MGHRA and CDR2 YSYEKL. The CDR3 extends over 15 amino acids. Trimming pared 4 bases from V and 6 bases from J, leaving 15 bases between. CDR3: CASSLVIGRDEKLFF. In DNA, the CDR3 is TGCGCCAGCAGCCTTGTGATAGGGAGGGATGAAAAACTGTTTTTT.

V gene TRBV6-5 combines with J gene TRBJ1-2; 7 nucleotides line up with TRBD1. V lost 8 bases, J lost 6 bases, and 9 bases stayed unmatched. The germline gives CDR1 MNHEY, CDR2 SVGAGI. The CDR3 totals 13 residues. CDR3 sequence: CASSDRVLNGYTF. For the CDR3, the DNA is TGTGCCAGCTCAGACAGGGTTCTCAATGGCTACACCTTC.

This clone is a singleton in its sample. The gene calls are TRBV19 and TRBJ2-2; tentative D call: TRBD1 (6 bases). The CDR3 covers 16 residues. V lost 2 bases, J lost 0 bases, and 10 bases lay in between. Germline assignment: CDR1 LNHDA and CDR2 SQIVND (reference sequence). The CDR3 DNA reads as TGTGCCAGTAGTATATGGACAGCATCGAACACCGGGGAGCTGTTTTTT. This encodes CASSIWTASNTGELFF.

The chain carries TRBV11-2 and TRBJ2-3, with D uncertain. Germline CDR1 reads SGHAT; CDR2 reads FQNNGV. The V gene lost 1 base and the J gene lost 1 base, with 9 bases spanning the gap. The CDR3 runs 15 residues. The CDR3 sequence: CASSLGTYGTDTQYF. The CDR3 DNA follows: TGTGCCAGCAGCTTAGGCACCTACGGCACAGATACGCAGTATTTT.

This clone has just a few counts. V usage is TRBV9 and J usage is TRBJ1-2; D possibly corresponds to TRBD1 (5 bases). In germline, CDR1 is SGDLS, CDR2 YYNGEE. The CDR3 extends over 13 amino acids. The ends were cut back, 3 bases at V and 4 bases at J, with 10 bases in the middle. CDR3 in amino acids: CASSGRGRYGYTF. CDR3 sequence (DNA): TGTGCCAGCAGCGGGAGGGGCCGCTATGGCTACACCTTC.

This clone was detected only a few times. This chain's CDR3 is CASSDGQGEGNEQFF. As DNA, the CDR3 is TGTGCCAGCAGTGACGGACAGGGTGAGGGCAATGAGCAGTTCTTC. The chain employs TRBV6-4 and TRBJ2-1; 8 nucleotides agree with TRBD1. The germline gives CDR1 MRHNA, CDR2 SNTAGT. Trimming at V came to 2 bases and at J to 6 bases, leaving 6 bases not matched to a gene. The CDR3 spans 15 residues.

This chain connects TRBV7-2 to TRBJ1-6, with D perhaps TRBD1 (5 bases). This CDR3 region has 14 residues. V shed 10 bases and J shed 7 bases, with 17 bases lying between them. The V gene's germline CDR1 is SGHTA and CDR2 FQGNSA. The CDR3 region has the DNA TGTGCCACCGACAGTGTTGTACGGAATTCACCCCTCCACTTT. It codes for CATDSVVRNSPLHF.

This chain connects TRBV29-1 to TRBJ2-6; the match to TRBD1 covers 7 bases. Germline V gives CDR1 SQVTM, CDR2 ANQGSEA. There are 17 residues in the CDR3. The trim removed 1 base at V and 0 bases at J, leaving 6 bases unmatched. For the CDR3, the DNA is TGCAGCGTTGAAGTCCTTACAGGGGACTCTGGGGCCAACGTCCTGACTTTC. Encoded protein: CSVEVLTGDSGANVLTF.

The rearrangement uses TRBV12-3 or TRBV12-4 and TRBJ1-1; 7 bases align to TRBD1. J lost 5 bases, V lost 5 bases, and 5 bases had no gene match. The CDR3 consists of 13 residues. CDR3 protein: CASSQTGVTEAFF. CDR3 in DNA: TGTGCCAGCAGTCAAACAGGGGTTACTGAAGCTTTCTTT.

The V gene is TRBV4-2, the J gene TRBJ2-2; 8 nucleotides align to TRBD2. V lost 7 bases to trimming and J lost 8 bases; unmatched junction nucleotides: 15. Germline V lookup: CDR1 LGHNA, CDR2 YNFKEQ. The CDR3 sequence is 16 residues long. CDR3 residues: CASNPTPGGRRGELFF. The CDR3, as DNA: TGTGCCAGCAACCCCACCCCGGGGGGGCGGAGAGGGGAGCTGTTTTTT.

This clone was detected a few times. The rearrangement joins TRBV3-1 (or the pseudogene TRBV3-2) to TRBJ2-6; TRBD1 might be the D (6 bases). Germline values: CDR1 LGHDT, CDR2 YNNKEL (reference sequence). With 3 bases removed from V and 0 bases from J, the gap between germline ends came to 6 bases. CDR3 size: 15 residues. The CDR3 DNA sequence: TGTGCCAGCAGCCAGGACAGCTCTGGGGCCAACGTCCTGACTTTC. Protein product: CASSQDSSGANVLTF.

This clone was seen more than once but under ten times. The chain couples TRBV18 to TRBJ1-3; no definite D call. Per the germline V gene, CDR1 is KGHSH and CDR2 is LQKENI. V shed 4 bases and J shed 0 bases, with 10 bases lying between them. The CDR3 contains 15 residues. The CDR3 region is CASSQSHVSGNTIYF. The CDR3 bases are TGTGCCAGCTCACAATCACACGTCTCTGGAAACACCATATATTTT.

This clone was recorded once. V and J are TRBV7-8 and TRBJ1-1; no clear D gene. Trimming stripped 1 base from V and 1 base from J, with 10 bases between. The CDR3 extends over 15 amino acids. Germline lookup yields CDR1 SGHVS and CDR2 FQNEAQ. The CDR3 loop is CASSLDEFTNTEAFF. As DNA, the CDR3 is TGTGCCAGCAGCTTAGACGAGTTTACGAACACTGAAGCTTTCTTT.

This clone was seen a handful of times. The chain employs TRBV15 and TRBJ1-4; TRBD1 aligns across 11 bases. Trimming at V came to 3 bases and at J to 7 bases, leaving 7 bases not matched to a gene. The CDR3 totals 16 residues. The V gene's germline CDR1 is LNHNV and CDR2 YYDKDF (reference sequence). CDR3: CATSREIGTGGEKLFF. CDR3 nucleotides: TGTGCCACCAGCAGGGAAATTGGGACAGGGGGTGAAAAACTGTTTTTT.

The V call is TRBV28, the J call TRBJ2-3; possible D gene TRBD1, 5 bases. The germline V and J ends were trimmed by 5 bases and 4 bases, with 13 bases remaining between them. CDR1 and CDR2 (germline): MDHEN, SYDVKM. The CDR3 loop spans 14 amino acids. The CDR3 DNA sequence: TGTGCCAGCAGTCCTCAGGGATACGCAGATACGCAGTATTTT. The encoded protein is CASSPQGYADTQYF. Full variable domain (outside the CDR3, taken from reference TRBV28 and TRBJ2-3): DVKVTQSSRYLVKRTGEKVFLECVQDMDHENMFWYRQDPGLGLRLIYFSYDVKMKEKGDIPEGYSVSREKKERFSLILESASTNQTSMYLCASSPQGYADTQYFGPGTRLTVL.

This rearrangement joins TRBV9 to TRBJ2-7, with 9 bases matching TRBD1. This CDR3 spans 16 amino acids. V shed 2 bases and J 7 bases; nucleotides not matched to a gene: 13. Germline values: CDR1 SGDLS, CDR2 YYNGEE. CDR3 protein: CASSVARDRALEEQYF. The CDR3 DNA sequence: TGTGCCAGCAGCGTGGCACGGGACAGGGCCCTGGAGGAGCAGTACTTC.

This clone was seen a few times. The gene calls are TRBV20-1 and TRBJ2-1; tentative D call: TRBD2 (5 bases). CDR1 is DFQATT, CDR2 SNEGSKA, per germline (reference sequence). This CDR3 spans 11 amino acids. V lost 6 bases and J lost 8, with 11 bases in between. The CDR3 region is CSAEGSDEQFF. The CDR3, as DNA: TGCAGTGCAGAAGGTAGCGATGAGCAGTTCTTC.

The rearrangement links TRBV5-5 to TRBJ1-5, with D unclear. Looked up from germline, CDR1 is SGHKS and CDR2 is YYEKEE (reference sequence). This CDR3 comprises 16 residues. V shed 1 base and J shed 1 base, with 12 bases lying between them. The CDR3 loop is CASSLIMASSNQPQHF. The DNA for the CDR3 is TGTGCCAGCAGCTTGATTATGGCTTCGAGCAATCAGCCCCAGCATTTT. Full variable domain (missing parts from reference TRBV5-5 and TRBJ1-5): DAGVTQSPTHLIKTRGQQVTLRCSPISGHKSVSWYQQVLGQGPQFIFQYYEKEERGRGNFPDRFSARQFPNYSSELNVNALLLGDSALYLCASSLIMASSNQPQHFGDGTRLSIL.

The chain links TRBV2 to TRBJ1-1; D might be TRBD1 (6 bases). This CDR3 region has 16 residues. Germline CDR1 is SNHLY and CDR2 is FYNNEI. Between the trimmed V and J ends, which lost 3 bases and 3 bases, there was a span of 17 bases. The CDR3 nucleotides are TGTGCCAGCAGTGACGACGGGACATCGCGAGACACTGAAGCTTTCTTT. The encoded protein is CASSDDGTSRDTEAFF.

The chain joins TRBV12-3 or TRBV12-4 to TRBJ2-5; 9 bases match TRBD2. The length of the CDR3 is 13 residues. V shed 6 bases, J shed 5 bases, and the junction held 4 bases outside the gene matches. CDR3 nucleotide sequence: TGTGCCAGCAGACCTAGCGGGGCGGAGACCCAGTACTTC. It encodes CASRPSGAETQYF.

V usage is TRBV5-1 and J usage is TRBJ2-1, with TRBD2 as a possible D gene (6 bases). The CDR3 is made up of 14 amino acids. Looked up from germline, CDR1 is SGHRS and CDR2 is YFSETQ. The ends were cut back, 0 bases at V and 8 bases at J, with 12 bases in the middle. Here the CDR3 reads CASSLVAGIHEQFF. The DNA of the CDR3 is TGCGCCAGCAGCTTGGTGGCGGGGATCCATGAGCAGTTCTTC.

V and J are TRBV3-1 (or the pseudogene TRBV3-2) and TRBJ2-7; D perhaps matches TRBD1 (6 bases). Germline CDR1 and CDR2: LGHDT and YNNKEL (reference sequence). V shed 4 bases and J shed 0 bases, with 7 bases lying between them. CDR3 length: 13 amino acids. The CDR3: CASSRDNSYEQYF. In DNA form, the CDR3 reads TGTGCCAGCAGCCGGGACAACTCCTACGAGCAGTACTTC.

The rearrangement links TRBV7-9 to TRBJ2-5; D call uncertain. The germline CDR1 and CDR2 sequences are SEHNR and FQNEAQ (reference sequence). The CDR3 covers 16 residues. V shed 3 bases and J shed 0 bases, with 14 bases lying between them. In nucleotides, the CDR3 is TGTGCCAGCAGCTTGGTGAGCACGAGGTACCAAGAGACCCAGTACTTC. Residues: CASSLVSTRYQETQYF.

In its sample, this clone was seen many times. V is TRBV4-3 and J is TRBJ2-6, with unresolved D. V lost 0 bases to trimming and J lost 1 base, with 7 bases between them. The length of the CDR3 is 16 residues. Germline V CDR1 and CDR2: LGHNA, YSLEER. The CDR3 DNA follows: TGCGCCAGCAGCCAAGAGACATCTTCTGGGGCCAACGTCCTGACTTTC. Protein: CASSQETSSGANVLTF.